The 27 T cell receptor beta chains given below trace back to one sample, sequenced in a study of T cell changes during pregnancy in multiple sclerosis. Clones were sequenced by immunoSEQ multiplex PCR, and TCRdb holds only the in-frame ones, with some missing. The data contain around 60,000 clones, roughly 89% of them singletons. The sequencing used CD4+ T cells from peripheral blood mononuclear cells, collected after pregnancy. The receptors here all came from a female donor in good health, enrolled as a control in a pregnancy study.

This chain links TRBV19 with TRBJ2-2, with 9 bases that match TRBD1. CDR1 and CDR2 from the germline V gene are LNHDA and SQIVND (reference sequence). The CDR3 is 16 residues long. The ends lost 3 bases at V and 4 bases at J; junction bases unmatched: 6. The CDR3: CASSIGTGRGTGELFF. DNA of the CDR3: TGTGCCAGTAGTATTGGGACAGGGAGGGGCACCGGGGAGCTGTTTTTT.

CDR3 in DNA: TGTGCCACCAGCAGAGATCCGGGACTAGCGGGGGAGACCCAGTACTTC. Protein sequence: CATSRDPGLAGETQYF. The rearrangement uses TRBV15 and TRBJ2-5, with TRBD2 matching 13 bases. Germline loops: CDR1 LNHNV, CDR2 YYDKDF (reference sequence). CDR3 length equals 16 residues. The V gene end was trimmed by 0 bases and the J gene end by 5 bases; junction bases not matched to a gene: 3.

The V and J genes are TRBV14 and TRBJ2-6; a possible D gene is TRBD2 (5 bases). V lost 3 bases and J 0 bases, leaving 12 bases between the germline ends. The CDR3 is 17 residues long. CDR1 is SGHDN, CDR2 FVKESK, per germline. CDR3 amino acids: CASSHSPGYSGANVLTF. DNA for the CDR3: TGTGCCAGCAGCCACTCTCCGGGGTACTCTGGGGCCAACGTCCTGACTTTC.

The chain has TRBV11-3 and TRBJ2-6, with a tentative D call TRBD2 (5 bases). V gave up 5 bases and J gave up 1 base, with 9 bases separating them. CDR1 and CDR2 from the germline V gene are SGHNT and YENEEA. The CDR3 length is 15 residues. The CDR3 nucleotides read TGTGCCAGCAGCCCCGGGATTTCTGGGGCCAACGTCCTGACTTTC. It encodes CASSPGISGANVLTF.

This chain joins TRBV6-5 and TRBJ2-7; 7 bases agree with TRBD1. CDR3 length equals 15 residues. With 5 bases clipped from V and 5 bases from J, the junction kept 12 bases outside the gene matches. From germline, CDR1 is MNHEY and CDR2 SVGAGI. The DNA for the CDR3 is TGTGCCAGCAGTCGCAGGGGGAGTACTTTCGACGAGCAGTACTTC. Translating it yields CASSRRGSTFDEQYF.

V is TRBV19 and J is TRBJ1-6; unclear D gene. V lost 5 bases and J 3 bases, leaving 14 bases between the germline ends. CDR1 and CDR2 (germline): LNHDA, SQIVND (reference sequence). The CDR3 length is 16 residues. The DNA for the CDR3 is TGTGCCAGTAGTGTCGGAGACCGAATCTATAATTCACCCCTCCACTTT. It encodes CASSVGDRIYNSPLHF. The full variable domain, with the rest looked up from reference TRBV19 and TRBJ1-6, is DGGITQSPKYLFRKEGQNVTLSCEQNLNHDAMYWYRQDPGQGLRLIYYSQIVNDFQKGDIAEGYSVSREKKESFPLTVTSAQKNPTAFYLCASSVGDRIYNSPLHFGNGTRLTVT.

The J gene is TRBJ1-2, the V gene TRBV9; perhaps TRBD1 as D (5 bases). From germline, CDR1 is SGDLS and CDR2 YYNGEE. With 0 bases removed from V and 10 bases from J, the gap between germline ends came to 22 bases. CDR3 length equals 16 residues. CDR3 nucleotide sequence: TGTGCCAGCAGCGTAGATCCCAGCATAACGACAGCTCCCTACACCTTC. As protein: CASSVDPSITTAPYTF.

The chain carries TRBV5-8 and TRBJ2-7, with D perhaps TRBD1 (6 bases). Trimming took off 0 bases at V and 5 bases at J, with 15 bases between the two ends. CDR3 length: 15 amino acids. CDR1 and CDR2 from the germline V gene are SGHTS and YDEGEE. The CDR3 sequence is CASSLGVDRRDEQYF. CDR3 coding DNA: TGTGCCAGCAGCTTGGGGGTCGACAGGCGCGACGAGCAGTACTTC.

The rearrangement uses TRBV9 and TRBJ2-3, with 10 nucleotides matching TRBD2. This CDR3 comprises 14 residues. Germline V gives CDR1 SGDLS, CDR2 YYNGEE. The ends lost 3 bases at V and 4 bases at J; junction bases unmatched: 2. In DNA, the CDR3 is TGTGCCAGCAGCGCAGGGACTAGCGCAGATACGCAGTATTTT. Translating it yields CASSAGTSADTQYF.

J is TRBJ1-1 and V is TRBV7-3; TRBD1 matches 9 bases. The CDR3 is 14 amino acids. Germline trimming cut 4 bases from V and 4 bases from J; bases unmatched to any gene: 4. The germline V gene encodes CDR1 SGHTA and CDR2 FQGTGA. CDR3 sequence (DNA): TGTGCCAGCAGCTCAACAGGGGGCTCCACTGAAGCTTTCTTT. Its protein is CASSSTGGSTEAFF.

The V call is TRBV18, the J call TRBJ1-1; D is unresolved. The CDR3 totals 16 residues. Trimming cost V 2 bases and J 0 bases, with 13 bases left between them. Germline values: CDR1 KGHSH, CDR2 LQKENI. CDR3 sequence (DNA): TGTGCCAGCTCACCAGAGATAGATCCTATGAACACTGAAGCTTTCTTT. Protein: CASSPEIDPMNTEAFF.

V and J are TRBV10-3 and TRBJ1-2; D possibly corresponds to TRBD1 (5 bases). CDR3 size: 14 residues. V lost 6 bases and J lost 0, with 11 bases in between. Germline CDR1 is ENHRY and CDR2 is SYGVKD. The DNA for the CDR3 is TGTGCCATCAGCTCCGACAGCTCTAACTATGGCTACACCTTC. Protein sequence: CAISSDSSNYGYTF.

The chain has TRBV6-1 and TRBJ1-1; D unresolved. Germline V lookup: CDR1 MNHNS, CDR2 SASEGT. Trimming shortened V by 0 bases and J by 5 bases, and 7 bases separated the two germline ends. The CDR3 totals 13 residues. CDR3 nucleotide sequence: TGTGCCAGCAGTGAAGCGAGAGGGACTGAAGCTTTCTTT. Its translation is CASSEARGTEAFF.

The chain employs TRBV5-8 and TRBJ2-7, with 9 bases fitting TRBD1. CDR3 size: 15 residues. From germline, CDR1 is SGHTS and CDR2 YDEGEE. V trimming: 4 bases; J trimming: 0 bases; junction bases outside the gene matches: 5. The CDR3 protein is CASSLGQGLSYEQYF. The CDR3 nucleotides are TGTGCCAGCAGCCTGGGACAGGGCCTCTCCTACGAGCAGTACTTC.

J is TRBJ2-4 and V is TRBV19, with a weak D call TRBD1 (5 bases). Trimming left V 7 bases short and J 4 bases short, with 20 bases between. CDR1 and CDR2 from the germline V gene are LNHDA and SQIVND (reference sequence). The CDR3 is 16 residues long. For the CDR3, the DNA is TGTGCCAGTACCGTTTCACGATATGACAGTAAAAACATTCAGTACTTC. It is translated as CASTVSRYDSKNIQYF.

This clone has just one count. The chain combines TRBV5-5 with TRBJ1-1, with unresolved D. Trimming took off 1 base at V and 7 bases at J, with 11 bases between the two ends. This CDR3 contains 13 residues. The germline V gene encodes CDR1 SGHKS and CDR2 YYEKEE (reference sequence). The CDR3 spells CASSLRSGYEAFF. As DNA, the CDR3 is TGTGCCAGCAGCTTGAGGTCGGGGTATGAAGCTTTCTTT.

This clone was observed a single time. The gene calls are TRBV19 and TRBJ1-1; 7 bases map to TRBD1. CDR1 and CDR2 (germline): LNHDA, SQIVND (reference sequence). CDR3 size: 14 residues. CDR3 residues: CASTPGQTNTEAFF. The DNA of the CDR3 is TGTGCTTCCACGCCGGGACAGACGAACACTGAAGCTTTCTTT.

This chain joins TRBV19 and TRBJ1-1; D gene unclear. Trimming took 7 bases from V and 2 from J, leaving 5 bases between them. The germline CDR1 and CDR2 sequences are LNHDA and SQIVND (reference sequence). The CDR3 has 11 residues. The CDR3 sequence: CASIRNTEAFF. In DNA, the CDR3 is TGTGCCAGTATCCGTAACACTGAAGCTTTCTTT.

This rearrangement joins TRBV4-3 to TRBJ2-1, with no clear D. V lost 0 bases to trimming and J lost 5 bases, with 8 bases between them. Germline V gene data show CDR1 as LGHNA and CDR2 as YSLEER. There are 14 residues in the CDR3. The CDR3 here is CASSQDPLNNEQFF. The CDR3 DNA sequence: TGCGCCAGCAGCCAAGATCCACTAAACAATGAGCAGTTCTTC.

A single count supports this clone. The rearrangement links TRBV19 to TRBJ2-7, with TRBD2 identical over 11 bases. The ends lost 3 bases at V and 5 bases at J; junction bases unmatched: 12. CDR3 length equals 17 residues. CDR1 is LNHDA and CDR2 is SQIVND in the germline V gene (reference sequence). CDR3 nucleotide sequence: TGTGCCAGTAGTATCATAGCGGGGGGGCCCTCGATCGACGAGCAGTACTTC. Protein sequence: CASSIIAGGPSIDEQYF.

This clone occurred a few times. The chain couples TRBV30 to TRBJ1-5; 7 bases line up with TRBD1. J lost 7 bases, V lost 0 bases, and 6 bases had no gene match. The CDR3 runs to 14 residues. CDR1 GTSNPN and CDR2 SVGIG come from the germline V gene (reference sequence). CDR3 residues: CAWSVTGAVQPQHF. CDR3 in DNA: TGTGCCTGGAGTGTTACAGGGGCCGTGCAGCCCCAGCATTTT.

The rearrangement links TRBV19 to TRBJ2-7; perhaps TRBD2 as D (5 bases). This CDR3 has 13 residues. Trimming shortened V by 6 bases and J by 4 bases, and 13 bases separated the two germline ends. CDR1 and CDR2 from the germline V gene are LNHDA and SQIVND (reference sequence). The CDR3 spells CASSHPSGYEQYF. CDR3 DNA sequence: TGTGCCAGTAGCCACCCATCGGGATACGAGCAGTACTTC. Supplemented by reference TRBV19 and TRBJ2-7, the full variable domain reads DGGITQSPKYLFRKEGQNVTLSCEQNLNHDAMYWYRQDPGQGLRLIYYSQIVNDFQKGDIAEGYSVSREKKESFPLTVTSAQKNPTAFYLCASSHPSGYEQYFGPGTRLTVT.

The V call is TRBV7-9, the J call TRBJ1-4; 8 bases align to TRBD1. Germline CDR1 reads SEHNR; CDR2 reads FQNEAQ (reference sequence). The CDR3 length is 15 residues. The V segment lost 5 bases and the J segment 8 bases; nucleotides outside the gene matches: 10. This CDR3 is CASSIQQGAREKLFF. In DNA form, the CDR3 reads TGTGCCAGCAGCATCCAGCAGGGGGCAAGGGAAAAACTGTTTTTT. Variable domain in full (rest from reference TRBV7-9 and TRBJ1-4): DTGVSQNPRHKITKRGQNVTFRCDPISEHNRLYWYRQTLGQGPEFLTYFQNEAQLEKSRLLSDRFSAERPKGSFSTLEIQRTEQGDSAMYLCASSIQQGAREKLFFGSGTQLSVL.

The CDR3 is CASSPAGQDEQYF. Here the CDR3 DNA reads TGTGCCAGCTCGCCCGCGGGACAGGACGAGCAGTACTTC. The V call is TRBV21-1, the J call TRBJ2-7; the table's D call TRBD1 went unverified against the DNA. TRBV21-1 is annotated as a pseudogene. The CDR3 length is 13 residues.

This clone has only one observation. The chain uses TRBV6-5 and TRBJ1-1, with TRBD1 matching over 7 bases. Germline values: CDR1 MNHEY, CDR2 SVGAGI. V gave up 2 bases and J gave up 1 base; unmatched junction bases: 1. The CDR3 is 14 amino acids. CDR3 sequence (DNA): TGTGCCAGCAGTTACGGGACAGAGAACACTGAAGCTTTCTTT. Translation: CASSYGTENTEAFF.

This clone was observed once. The chain uses TRBV6-5 and TRBJ1-2; possibly TRBD1 for D (6 bases). The CDR3 spans 15 residues. CDR1 is MNHEY, CDR2 SVGAGI, per germline. V lost 6 bases to trimming and J lost 0 bases, with 14 bases between them. CDR3 nucleotides: TGTGCCAGCAGCGACCCAACAGGGACTAACTATGGCTACACCTTC. Translated, it gives CASSDPTGTNYGYTF.

The V call is TRBV19, the J call TRBJ2-7; tentative D call: TRBD2 (5 bases). This CDR3 is built from 16 residues. The germline V gene encodes CDR1 LNHDA and CDR2 SQIVND (reference sequence). V lost 5 bases and J 0 bases, leaving 17 bases between the germline ends. The CDR3 DNA is TGTGCCAGTAGTCCAAAGACCGGGGTTAACTCCTACGAGCAGTACTTC. Its translation: CASSPKTGVNSYEQYF.